Below are 24 T cell receptor beta chains sequenced from a single sample in a study of control samples from healthy donors and cancer patients. Some clones are missing from TCRdb's copy, which holds only in-frame ones; the method was immunoSEQ multiplex PCR. The table includes around 100,000 clones, around 88% detected once. The specimen was blood. The receptors shown here come from a man aged 30-40 years in good health.

This clone was observed a few times. V is TRBV12-3 or TRBV12-4 and J is TRBJ2-2, with TRBD1 matching 7 bases. There are 13 residues in the CDR3. V shed 7 bases and J 3 bases; nucleotides not matched to a gene: 2. The CDR3 region has the DNA TGTGCCAGCAAGACAGGGTACACCGGGGAGCTGTTTTTT. Residues: CASKTGYTGELFF.

This chain connects TRBV12-2 to TRBJ1-5; the D call of TRBD1 is as the table states it, not checked on the DNA. TRBV12-2 is a recognized pseudogene. The CDR3 totals 14 residues. Here the CDR3 DNA reads TGTGCAAGCCTGGGACAGGGGGCGAATCAGCCCCAGCATTTT. This codes for CASLGQGANQPQHF.

This chain joins TRBV30 and TRBJ2-7; tentative D call: TRBD2 (6 bases). This CDR3 has 15 residues. The V end was cut by 3 bases, the J end by 2 bases, with 17 bases between. Germline-derived CDR1 and CDR2 are GTSNPN and SVGIG (reference sequence). CDR3 sequence: CAWRGAGTFPYEQYF. As DNA, the CDR3 is TGTGCCTGGAGAGGTGCGGGGACTTTCCCCTACGAGCAGTACTTC. Looking up the rest from reference TRBV30 and TRBJ2-7 gives the full variable domain: SQTIHQWPATLVQPVGSPLSLECTVEGTSNPNLYWYRQAAGRGLQLLFYSVGIGQISSEVPQNLSASRPQDRQFILSSKKLLLSDSGFYLCAWRGAGTFPYEQYFGPGTRLTVT.

The V call is TRBV11-1, the J call TRBJ2-7; 10 bases are shared with TRBD1. CDR3 length: 15 amino acids. Germline V CDR1 and CDR2: SGHAT, FQDESV (reference sequence). V lost 5 bases and J lost 0; bases outside the gene matches: 4. CDR3 sequence (DNA): TGTGCCAGCAGCCCGGACAGGGGGAGCTCCTACGAGCAGTACGTC. Translated: CASSPDRGSSYEQYV.

The CDR3 reads CASSLSTGDFYGYTF. The CDR3 DNA reads as TGTGCCAGCAGCTTGTCGACAGGGGATTTCTATGGCTACACCTTC. The gene calls are TRBV11-2 and TRBJ1-2, with TRBD1 identical over 8 bases. V dropped 3 bases and J dropped 4; count of bases not matched to a gene: 7. This CDR3 spans 15 amino acids. Germline V gene lookup returns CDR1 SGHAT and CDR2 FQNNGV.

V gene TRBV6-2 or TRBV6-3 combines with J gene TRBJ1-5; D unclear. Trimming stripped 2 bases from V and 4 bases from J, with 18 bases between. The germline V gene has CDR1 MNHEY and CDR2 SVGEGT. The CDR3 consists of 17 residues. The CDR3, as DNA: TGTGCCAGCAGTTACGGCCAGCGGAGAAGTCGAAATCAGCCCCAGCATTTT. Its translation: CASSYGQRRSRNQPQHF.

The V call is TRBV12-5, the J call TRBJ1-5; D might be TRBD1 (6 bases). The ends were cut back, 2 bases at V and 9 bases at J, with 8 bases in the middle. This CDR3 contains 12 residues. In germline, CDR1 is LGHNT, CDR2 FRNRAP. The CDR3 DNA sequence: TGTGCTAGTGGTTTGCCACAGGGGCCCCAGCATTTT. It encodes CASGLPQGPQHF. The whole variable domain, filled in from reference TRBV12-5 and TRBJ1-5, reads DARVTQTPRHKVTEMGQEVTMRCQPILGHNTVFWYRQTMMQGLELLAYFRNRAPLDDSGMPKDRFSAEMPDATLATLKIQPSEPRDSAVYFCASGLPQGPQHFGDGTRLSIL.

This chain joins TRBV6-5 and TRBJ1-1; D is unclear. Germline CDR1 and CDR2: MNHEY and SVGAGI. CDR3 length equals 13 residues. The ends were cut back, 4 bases at V and 11 bases at J, with 17 bases in the middle. CDR3: CASSSYKKGSAFF. CDR3 DNA: TGTGCCAGCAGTTCCTATAAGAAGGGTTCGGCTTTCTTT.

The genes are TRBV5-1 and TRBJ1-4; possible D gene TRBD1, 5 bases. The CDR3 is 15 residues long. Trimming took 4 bases from V and 6 from J, leaving 16 bases between them. CDR1 is SGHRS and CDR2 is YFSETQ in the germline V gene. CDR3 in amino acids: CASSSQGRSDEKLFF. The CDR3, as DNA: TGCGCCAGCAGCAGCCAGGGTCGATCTGATGAAAAACTGTTTTTT.

This rearrangement joins TRBV24-1 to TRBJ2-3; D is perhaps TRBD2 (5 bases). CDR3 length: 14 amino acids. Deletions cut 6 bases from V and 0 bases from J, with 9 bases between. Germline V CDR1 and CDR2: KGHDR, SFDVKD. CDR3 DNA: TGTGCCACCAGTCGCGGCGGGAGCACAGATACGCAGTATTTT. Its translation: CATSRGGSTDTQYF.

The gene calls are TRBV18 and TRBJ2-6; D is perhaps TRBD1 (6 bases). CDR1 and CDR2 (germline): KGHSH, LQKENI. Trimming took off 2 bases at V and 2 bases at J, with 13 bases between the two ends. The CDR3 has 17 residues. DNA of the CDR3: TGTGCCAGCTCACCAGCAAACAGGGTTGCTGGGGCCAACGTCCTGACTTTC. Translating gives CASSPANRVAGANVLTF.

The gene calls are TRBV4-3 and TRBJ2-7, with unresolved D. The CDR3 extends over 15 amino acids. Germline CDR1 reads LGHNA; CDR2 reads YSLEER. Trimming pared 0 bases from V and 3 bases from J, leaving 12 bases between. The CDR3 spells CASSQEWVPLYEQYF. The CDR3 DNA reads TGCGCCAGCAGCCAAGAGTGGGTCCCTCTCTACGAGCAGTACTTC.

The chain is built from TRBV7-9 and TRBJ2-7, with 10 bases identical to TRBD1. The CDR3 has 15 amino acids. Unmatched junction bases numbered 8, after V lost 3 bases and J lost 6 bases. Germline V gives CDR1 SEHNR, CDR2 FQNEAQ (reference sequence). The CDR3 region is CASSFDGQGVFEQYF. In nucleotides, the CDR3 is TGTGCCAGCAGCTTTGACGGACAGGGGGTGTTCGAGCAGTACTTC.

This chain connects TRBV3-1 (or the pseudogene TRBV3-2) to TRBJ1-2; D is ambiguous. CDR1 LGHDT and CDR2 YNNKEL come from the germline V gene (reference sequence). V was shortened by 6 bases and J by 5 bases, with 13 bases between the two germline ends. The CDR3 sequence is 13 residues long. For the CDR3, the DNA is TGTGCCAGCAGTTTCCACAGATATTATGGCTACACCTTC. Protein: CASSFHRYYGYTF.

The rearrangement joins TRBV9 to TRBJ1-5, with D possibly being TRBD1 (5 bases). With 4 bases removed from V and 4 bases from J, the gap between germline ends came to 12 bases. This CDR3 has 14 amino acids. CDR1 and CDR2 from the germline V gene are SGDLS and YYNGEE. Written as DNA, the CDR3 is TGTGCCAGCAGCATAGGGACGGGAAATCAGCCCCAGCATTTT. As protein: CASSIGTGNQPQHF. The full variable domain, with the rest looked up from reference TRBV9 and TRBJ1-5, is DSGVTQTPKHLITATGQRVTLRCSPRSGDLSVYWYQQSLDQGLQFLIQYYNGEERAKGNILERFSAQQFPDLHSELNLSSLELGDSALYFCASSIGTGNQPQHFGDGTRLSIL.

The gene calls are TRBV30 and TRBJ1-1; a possible D gene is TRBD1 (5 bases). Trimming cost V 5 bases and J 9 bases, with 19 bases left between them. The CDR3 extends over 13 amino acids. CDR1 and CDR2 from the germline V gene are GTSNPN and SVGIG (reference sequence). The CDR3 sequence: CAWGTGRGGKAFF. The CDR3 nucleotides read TGTGCCTGGGGGACCGGGAGGGGAGGTAAAGCTTTCTTT.

The V gene is TRBV30, the J gene TRBJ1-3; D unresolved. Germline values: CDR1 GTSNPN, CDR2 SVGIG (reference sequence). This CDR3 is built from 18 residues. Trimming took 0 bases from V and 0 from J, leaving 18 bases between them. This CDR3 reads CAWSVLRADKNSGNTIYF. Written as DNA, the CDR3 is TGTGCCTGGAGTGTACTACGGGCAGACAAAAACTCTGGAAACACCATATATTTT.

The chain combines TRBV18 with TRBJ1-2; no clear D gene. Germline lookup yields CDR1 KGHSH and CDR2 LQKENI. V gave up 6 bases and J gave up 6 bases, with 14 bases separating them. This CDR3 is built from 13 residues. The CDR3 here is CASSPGINNGYTF. The CDR3 region has the DNA TGTGCCAGCTCCCCCGGCATAAATAATGGCTACACCTTC.

The chain couples TRBV11-2 to TRBJ2-5; 11 nucleotides match TRBD1. Trimming took 6 bases from V and 4 from J; bases not matched to a gene: 4. The germline CDR1 and CDR2 sequences are SGHAT and FQNNGV. This CDR3 has 14 amino acids. CDR3 loop: CASRDRGRGETQYF. CDR3 sequence (DNA): TGTGCCAGCAGGGACAGGGGGCGCGGAGAGACCCAGTACTTC. The full variable domain, with the rest looked up from reference TRBV11-2 and TRBJ2-5, is EAGVAQSPRYKIIEKRQSVAFWCNPISGHATLYWYQQILGQGPKLLIQFQNNGVVDDSQLPKDRFSAERLKGVDSTLKIQPAKLEDSAVYLCASRDRGRGETQYFGPGTRLLVL.

The gene calls are TRBV30 and TRBJ1-2, with 7 bases identical to TRBD1. This CDR3 contains 14 residues. The junction had 6 bases not matched to a gene; V was cut back by 0 bases and J by 5 bases. The germline CDR1 and CDR2 sequences are GTSNPN and SVGIG (reference sequence). The CDR3 region has the DNA TGTGCCTGGAGTGTCGGCAGGGGGTATTATGGCTACACCTTC. This gives the protein CAWSVGRGYYGYTF.

The V gene is TRBV3-1 (or the pseudogene TRBV3-2), the J gene TRBJ2-3, with TRBD2 matching 9 bases. Trimming took 0 bases from V and 0 from J; bases not matched to a gene: 4. The CDR3 is 17 amino acids. Germline V gene data show CDR1 as LGHDT and CDR2 as YNNKEL (reference sequence). CDR3 sequence: CASSQDRRGGSTDTQYF. CDR3 sequence (DNA): TGTGCCAGCAGCCAAGATAGGCGGGGGGGTAGCACAGATACGCAGTATTTT.

V gene TRBV6-1 combines with J gene TRBJ1-5; no definite D call. This CDR3 has 15 amino acids. Germline V CDR1 and CDR2: MNHNS, SASEGT. The V end lost 2 bases, the J end lost 1 base, and 9 bases lay between the germline ends. DNA for the CDR3: TGTGCCAGCAGTGAACTGTCGGCGAGCAATCAGCCCCAGCATTTT. It is translated as CASSELSASNQPQHF.

This clone appeared a few times. The chain has TRBV7-9 and TRBJ1-3, with D possibly TRBD1 on 6 matching bases. In germline, CDR1 is SEHNR, CDR2 FQNEAQ (reference sequence). The CDR3 has 15 residues. Trimming cost V 4 bases and J 2 bases, with 12 bases left between them. CDR3 sequence reads: CASSSLGQAGNTIYF. The CDR3 nucleotides are TGTGCCAGCAGCTCACTGGGACAAGCTGGAAACACCATATATTTT.

The chain carries TRBV7-8 and TRBJ1-4, with D unresolved. Germline loops: CDR1 SGHVS, CDR2 FQNEAQ. V gave up 2 bases and J gave up 0 bases, with 10 bases separating them. This CDR3 has 16 amino acids. The CDR3 DNA reads as TGTGCCAGCAGCTTACGGGCACAAGCAACTAATGAAAAACTGTTTTTT. Amino acid sequence: CASSLRAQATNEKLFF.